A selection of T cell receptor beta chains follows, all from one sample in a study of identical twins. TCRdb re-analysed the 5' RACE reads in MiXCR, keeping a single row per CDR3 protein. Of 510,000 or so distinct CDR3 sequences listed, 15% are singletons. These same data were also listed under a study on yellow fever vaccine responses in identical twins.

Sequences were obtained from CD4+ T cells sorted from blood. The receptor set was obtained from a woman aged 18-29 years in good health. Each CDR3 is given with its conserved first and last residue. Each record gives: clone size, V gene, J gene, D gene, CDR3 DNA, CDR3 protein. A D gene is named only where the DNA matches it firmly. Clone size, where shown, is once, few, many, or a class for clones that have expanded.

clone size: few; V gene: TRBV10-3; J gene: TRBJ2-5; D gene: TRBD1; CDR3 DNA: TGTGCCATCAGTGATTACGCTCCGGGACAGGGGTTCAAAGAGACCCAGTACTTC; CDR3 protein: CAISDYAPGQGFKETQYF
clone size: -; V gene: TRBV4-1; J gene: TRBJ2-5; D gene: -; CDR3 DNA: TGCGCCAGCAGCCAACCAAGGGGCAGGTCCAGTGAGACCCAGTACTTC; CDR3 protein: CASSQPRGRSSETQYF
clone size: -; V gene: TRBV28; J gene: TRBJ1-2; D gene: -; CDR3 DNA: TGTGCCAGCAGTTTTTCGGGACAAAACTATGGCTACACCTTC; CDR3 protein: CASSFSGQNYGYTF
clone size: -; V gene: TRBV15; J gene: TRBJ2-1; D gene: TRBD2; CDR3 DNA: TGTGCCACCAGCACTAGCGGGGGGAATTTCTACAATGAGCAGTTCTTC; CDR3 protein: CATSTSGGNFYNEQFF
clone size: many; V gene: TRBV12-3/TRBV12-4; J gene: TRBJ1-1; D gene: -; CDR3 DNA: TGTGCCAGTTCGCTTGGTACCTTGAACACTGAAGCTTTCTTT; CDR3 protein: CASSLGTLNTEAFF
clone size: few; V gene: TRBV3-1; J gene: TRBJ1-5; D gene: -; CDR3 DNA: TGTGCCAGCAGCCTTGGGCGGTACAATCAGCCCCAGCATTTT; CDR3 protein: CASSLGRYNQPQHF
clone size: -; V gene: TRBV5-1; J gene: TRBJ2-5; D gene: TRBD1; CDR3 DNA: TGCGCCAGCAGCAACAGGGGCGGGGAGACCCAGTACTTC; CDR3 protein: CASSNRGGETQYF
clone size: -; V gene: TRBV5-6; J gene: TRBJ1-6; D gene: -; CDR3 DNA: TGTGCCAGCAGCTTGTATCGGGGAAAGGAATCACCCCTCCACTTT; CDR3 protein: CASSLYRGKESPLHF
clone size: -; V gene: TRBV4-2; J gene: TRBJ2-5; D gene: TRBD2; CDR3 DNA: TGTGCCAGCAGCCAAGGGATGGCGGGGGGATCCCAAGAGACCCAGTACTTC; CDR3 protein: CASSQGMAGGSQETQYF
clone size: many; V gene: TRBV7-9; J gene: TRBJ1-5; D gene: -; CDR3 DNA: TGTGCCAGCGGCAACATTAATCAGCCCCAGCATTTT; CDR3 protein: CASGNINQPQHF
clone size: few; V gene: TRBV29-1; J gene: TRBJ2-5; D gene: TRBD1; CDR3 DNA: TGCAGCCTATCACAGGGGGCGGTAGAGACCCAGTACTTC; CDR3 protein: CSLSQGAVETQYF